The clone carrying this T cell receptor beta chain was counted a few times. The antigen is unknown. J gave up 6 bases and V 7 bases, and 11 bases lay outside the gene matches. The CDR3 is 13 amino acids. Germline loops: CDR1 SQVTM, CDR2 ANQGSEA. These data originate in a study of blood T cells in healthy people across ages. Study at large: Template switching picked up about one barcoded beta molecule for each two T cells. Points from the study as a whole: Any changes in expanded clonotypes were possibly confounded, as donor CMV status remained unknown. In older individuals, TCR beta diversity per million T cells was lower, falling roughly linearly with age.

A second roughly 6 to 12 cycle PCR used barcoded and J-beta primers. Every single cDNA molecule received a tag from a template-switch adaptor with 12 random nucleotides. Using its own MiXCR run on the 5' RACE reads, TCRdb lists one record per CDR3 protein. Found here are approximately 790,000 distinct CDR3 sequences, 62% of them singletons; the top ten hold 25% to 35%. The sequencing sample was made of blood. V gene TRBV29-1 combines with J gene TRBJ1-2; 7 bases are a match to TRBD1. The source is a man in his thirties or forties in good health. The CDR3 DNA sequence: TGCAGCGCAATTGACAGGGATCTTCATGGCTACACCTTC. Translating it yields CSAIDRDLHGYTF.